The T cell receptor (beta chain) under discussion was sequenced for a study of response to subunit inactivated influenza vaccine listed by TCRdb under 2018. Broadly, across the study: The study used deep quantitative T cell receptor repertoire profiling to track responses to a trivalent subunit inactivated influenza vaccine.

CDR1 SQVTM and CDR2 ANQGSEA are derived from the germline V gene. V lost 4 bases and J lost 6 bases; the stretch between them is 7 bases long. The CDR3, from cysteine to phenylalanine, totals 12 residues. Just CDR3 DNA is preserved here, 36 bases in frame from base 1. What the study reported, not specific to this receptor: According to the authors, only a limited number of new T cells may be recruited by each seasonal influenza vaccination.

Libraries were made using RT-PCR. The sequencing machine was an Illumina HiSeq 2500. Clones were called with MiXCR by TCRdb after fastp trimmed the public reads at Q25, and only in-frame beta chains were retained. Under each unique CDR3 protein, matching rows form one entry showing the most common genes and DNA. The sample includes about 780,000 distinct CDR3 sequences, with roughly 20% observed a single time. The ten largest make up approximately 10% of the sample. This clonotype was seen only a few times. The antigen it binds to is not known. No much larger clone exists at a distance of one base, and base qualities are not known.

The source material was PBMCs from blood, sampled about 5 days after vaccination. This receptor was taken from a man between 45 and 60 years old who received an inactivated influenza vaccine. Donor details come from another sample of the same person, matched by shared clones. Here the chain combines TRBV29-1 and TRBJ1-6; the D gene is unclear. The sequenced DNA: TGCAGCGTTGGAAACAGTAATTCACCCCTCCACTTT. It translates to CSVGNSNSPLHF.